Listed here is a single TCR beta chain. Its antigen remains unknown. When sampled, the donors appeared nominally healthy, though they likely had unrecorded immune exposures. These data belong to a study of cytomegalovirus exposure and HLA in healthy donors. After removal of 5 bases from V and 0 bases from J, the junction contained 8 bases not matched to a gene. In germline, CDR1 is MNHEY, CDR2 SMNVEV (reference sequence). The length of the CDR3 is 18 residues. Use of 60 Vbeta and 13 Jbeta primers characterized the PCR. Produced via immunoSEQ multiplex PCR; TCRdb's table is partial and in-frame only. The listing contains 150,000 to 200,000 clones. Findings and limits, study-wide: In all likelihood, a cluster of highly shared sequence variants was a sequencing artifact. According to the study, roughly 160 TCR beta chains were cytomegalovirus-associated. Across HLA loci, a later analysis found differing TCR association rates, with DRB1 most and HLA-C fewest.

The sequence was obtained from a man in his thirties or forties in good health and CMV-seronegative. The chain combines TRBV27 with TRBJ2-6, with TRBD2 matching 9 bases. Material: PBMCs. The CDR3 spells CASSETSGLPSGANVLTF. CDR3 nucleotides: TGTGCCAGCAGTGAGACTAGCGGACTTCCCTCTGGGGCCAACGTCCTGACTTTC.